This TCR beta chain was obtained from a study of T cell clones after liver transplantation. Overall study: Post-transplant blood was tracked for graft-donor-reactive T cell clones identified in a pre-transplant mixed lymphocyte reaction. Draws occurred before transplant, before withdrawal, and after complete or failed withdrawal. HCV positivity affected three of eight recipients; the rest lacked autoimmune or viral indications.

To note about this clone: Its antigen is still unknown.

Germline V gene data show CDR1 as SQVTM and CDR2 as ANQGSEA. CDR3 length: 11 amino acids. The V gene lost 7 bases and the J gene lost 6 bases, with 13 bases spanning the gap. The study's findings and limits: Small, mixed patient groups and varying post-transplant times limit these conclusions.

Clones were read by immunoSEQ multiplex PCR, and TCRdb kept only the in-frame ones, dropping some. Of some 60,000 clones listed, 65% to 75% are singletons. The chain has TRBV29-1 and TRBJ2-7, with TRBD2 as a possible D gene (6 bases). This receptor was obtained from a human donor who received a liver transplant. The specimen was CD4+ T cells from blood, collected before liver transplant. For the CDR3, the DNA is TGCAGCGCAGTTAGGGGAGGCGAGCAGTACTTC. Its protein product is CSAVRGGEQYF.